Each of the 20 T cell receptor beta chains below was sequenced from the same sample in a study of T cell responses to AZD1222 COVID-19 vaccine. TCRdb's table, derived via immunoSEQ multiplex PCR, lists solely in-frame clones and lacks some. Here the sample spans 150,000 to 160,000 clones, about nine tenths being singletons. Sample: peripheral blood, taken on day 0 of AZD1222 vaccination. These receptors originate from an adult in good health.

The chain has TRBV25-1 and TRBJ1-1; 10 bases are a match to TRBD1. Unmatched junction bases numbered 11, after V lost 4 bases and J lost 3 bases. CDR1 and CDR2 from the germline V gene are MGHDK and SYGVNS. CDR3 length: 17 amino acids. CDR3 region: CASSVLTGGSFHTEAFF. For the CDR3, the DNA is TGTGCCAGCAGTGTCCTGACAGGGGGCTCTTTCCACACTGAAGCTTTCTTT.

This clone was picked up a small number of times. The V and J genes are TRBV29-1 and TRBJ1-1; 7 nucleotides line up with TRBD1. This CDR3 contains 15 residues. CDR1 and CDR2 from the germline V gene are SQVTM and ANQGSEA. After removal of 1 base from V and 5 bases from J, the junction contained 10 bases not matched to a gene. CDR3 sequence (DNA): TGCAGCGTTGAAGCTCACCAGGGGGGAGAGACTGAAGCTTTCTTT. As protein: CSVEAHQGGETEAFF.

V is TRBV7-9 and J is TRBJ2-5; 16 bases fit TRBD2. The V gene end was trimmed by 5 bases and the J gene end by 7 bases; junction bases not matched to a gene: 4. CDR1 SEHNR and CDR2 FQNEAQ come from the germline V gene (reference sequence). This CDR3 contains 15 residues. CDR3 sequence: CASSPGTSGRATQYF. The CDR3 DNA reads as TGTGCCAGCAGCCCCGGGACTAGCGGGAGGGCGACCCAGTACTTC.

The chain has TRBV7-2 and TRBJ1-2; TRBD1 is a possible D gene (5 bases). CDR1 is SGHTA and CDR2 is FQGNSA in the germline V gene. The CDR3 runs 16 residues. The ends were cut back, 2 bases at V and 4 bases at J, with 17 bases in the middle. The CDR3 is CASSLPALQGGYGYTF. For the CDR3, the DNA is TGTGCCAGCAGCTTACCAGCCCTTCAGGGAGGCTATGGCTACACCTTC.

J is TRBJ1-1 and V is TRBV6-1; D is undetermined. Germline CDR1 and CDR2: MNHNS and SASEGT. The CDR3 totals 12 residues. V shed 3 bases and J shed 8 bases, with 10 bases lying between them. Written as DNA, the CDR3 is TGTGCCAGCAGTGACAGTATCCGAGAAGCTTTCTTT. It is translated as CASSDSIREAFF.

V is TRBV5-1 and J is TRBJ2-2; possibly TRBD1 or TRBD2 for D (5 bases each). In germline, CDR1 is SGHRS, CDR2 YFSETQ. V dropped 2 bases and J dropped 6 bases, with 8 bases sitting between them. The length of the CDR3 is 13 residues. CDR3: CASSFEGPGELFF. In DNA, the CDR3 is TGCGCCAGCAGCTTCGAGGGACCCGGGGAGCTGTTTTTT.

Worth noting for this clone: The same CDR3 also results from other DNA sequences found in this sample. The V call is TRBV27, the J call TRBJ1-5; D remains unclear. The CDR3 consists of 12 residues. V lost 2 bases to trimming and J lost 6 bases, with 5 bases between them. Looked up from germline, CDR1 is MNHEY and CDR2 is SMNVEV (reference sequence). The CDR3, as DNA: TGTGCCAGCAGTTTAAAGGGTCAGCCCCAGCATTTT. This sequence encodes CASSLKGQPQHF.

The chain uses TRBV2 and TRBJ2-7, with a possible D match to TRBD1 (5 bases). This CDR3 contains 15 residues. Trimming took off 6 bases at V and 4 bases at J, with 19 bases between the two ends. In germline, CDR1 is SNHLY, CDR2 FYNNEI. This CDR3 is CASRADSGEFYEQYF. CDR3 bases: TGTGCCAGCAGGGCAGACAGTGGAGAGTTTTACGAGCAGTACTTC.

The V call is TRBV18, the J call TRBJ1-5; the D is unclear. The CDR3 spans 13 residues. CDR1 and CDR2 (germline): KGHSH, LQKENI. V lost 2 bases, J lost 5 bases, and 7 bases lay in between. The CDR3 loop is CASSPGADQPQHF. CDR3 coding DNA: TGTGCCAGCTCACCAGGTGCGGATCAGCCCCAGCATTTT.

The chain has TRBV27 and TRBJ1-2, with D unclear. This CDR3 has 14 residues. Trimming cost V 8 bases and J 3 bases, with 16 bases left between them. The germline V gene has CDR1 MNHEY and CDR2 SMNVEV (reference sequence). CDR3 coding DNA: TGTGCCAGCCGGAGGACTGGGTTAGACTATGGCTACACCTTC. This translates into CASRRTGLDYGYTF.

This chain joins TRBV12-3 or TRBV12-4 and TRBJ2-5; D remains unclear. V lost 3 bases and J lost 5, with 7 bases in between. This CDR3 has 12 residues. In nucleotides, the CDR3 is TGTGCCAGCAGTTTTTCCGCGGAGACCCAGTACTTC. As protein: CASSFSAETQYF.

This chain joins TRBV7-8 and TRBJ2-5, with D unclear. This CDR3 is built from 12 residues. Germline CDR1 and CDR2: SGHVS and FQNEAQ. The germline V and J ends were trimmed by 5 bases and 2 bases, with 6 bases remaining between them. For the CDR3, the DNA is TGTGCCAGCAGCCAACTACAAGAGACCCAGTACTTC. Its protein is CASSQLQETQYF. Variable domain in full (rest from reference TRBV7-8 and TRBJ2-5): GAGVSQSPRYKVAKRGQDVALRCDPISGHVSLFWYQQALGQGPEFLTYFQNEAQLDKSGLPSDRFFAERPEGSVSTLKIQRTQQEDSAVYLCASSQLQETQYFGPGTRLLVL.

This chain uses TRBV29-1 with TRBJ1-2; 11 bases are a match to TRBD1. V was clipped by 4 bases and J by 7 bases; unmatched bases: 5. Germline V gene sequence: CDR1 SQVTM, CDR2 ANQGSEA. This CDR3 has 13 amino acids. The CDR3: CSVGTGGQRGYTF. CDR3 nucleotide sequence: TGCAGCGTTGGGACAGGGGGCCAACGTGGCTACACCTTC.

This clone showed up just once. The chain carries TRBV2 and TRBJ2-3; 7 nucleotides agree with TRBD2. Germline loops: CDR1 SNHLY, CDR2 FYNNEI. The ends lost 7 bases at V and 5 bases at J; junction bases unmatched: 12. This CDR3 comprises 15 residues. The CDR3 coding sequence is TGTGCCAGCACCGAGCAGTCTGGGGGGGGAGATACGCAGTATTTT. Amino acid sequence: CASTEQSGGGDTQYF.

CDR3 in amino acids: CASSPGLKNTEAFF. For the CDR3, the DNA is TGTGCCAGCTCACCGGGACTGAAGAACACTGAAGCTTTCTTT. The rearrangement joins TRBV18 to TRBJ1-1; D might be TRBD1 (5 bases). This CDR3 has 14 amino acids. Germline loops: CDR1 KGHSH, CDR2 LQKENI. The V and J ends lost 3 bases and 1 base respectively, with 9 bases between them.

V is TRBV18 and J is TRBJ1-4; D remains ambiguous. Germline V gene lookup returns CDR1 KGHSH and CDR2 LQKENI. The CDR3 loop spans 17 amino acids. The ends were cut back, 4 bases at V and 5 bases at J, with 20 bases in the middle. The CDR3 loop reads CASSLLIGGQPNEKLFF. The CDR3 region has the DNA TGTGCCAGCTCACTATTAATTGGTGGCCAGCCGAATGAAAAACTGTTTTTT.

In DNA, the CDR3 is TGTGCCAGTCGTGGACCCGCAACTAATGAAAAACTGTTTTTT. Its translation is CASRGPATNEKLFF. This chain joins TRBV19 and TRBJ1-4; D gene ambiguous. CDR1 LNHDA and CDR2 SQIVND come from the germline V gene (reference sequence). The CDR3 totals 14 residues. V lost 8 bases, J lost 0 bases, and 10 bases lay in between.

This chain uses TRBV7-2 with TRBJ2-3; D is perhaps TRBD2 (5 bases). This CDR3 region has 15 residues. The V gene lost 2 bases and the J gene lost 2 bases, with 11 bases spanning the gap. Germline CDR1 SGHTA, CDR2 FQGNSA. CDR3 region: CASSLRTFSTDTQYF. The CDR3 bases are TGTGCCAGCAGCTTACGGACTTTCTCCACAGATACGCAGTATTTT.

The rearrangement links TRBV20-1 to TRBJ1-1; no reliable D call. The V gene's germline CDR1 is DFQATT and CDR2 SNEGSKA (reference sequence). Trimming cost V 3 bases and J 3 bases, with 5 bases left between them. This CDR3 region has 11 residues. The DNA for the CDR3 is TGCAGTGCTAGTAGGGACACTGAAGCTTTCTTT. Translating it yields CSASRDTEAFF.

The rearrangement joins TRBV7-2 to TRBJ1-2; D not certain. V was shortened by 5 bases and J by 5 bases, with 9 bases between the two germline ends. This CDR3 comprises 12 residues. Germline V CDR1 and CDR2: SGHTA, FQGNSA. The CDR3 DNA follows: TGTGCCAGCAGCGATGGGAGGTATGGCTACACCTTC. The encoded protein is CASSDGRYGYTF.